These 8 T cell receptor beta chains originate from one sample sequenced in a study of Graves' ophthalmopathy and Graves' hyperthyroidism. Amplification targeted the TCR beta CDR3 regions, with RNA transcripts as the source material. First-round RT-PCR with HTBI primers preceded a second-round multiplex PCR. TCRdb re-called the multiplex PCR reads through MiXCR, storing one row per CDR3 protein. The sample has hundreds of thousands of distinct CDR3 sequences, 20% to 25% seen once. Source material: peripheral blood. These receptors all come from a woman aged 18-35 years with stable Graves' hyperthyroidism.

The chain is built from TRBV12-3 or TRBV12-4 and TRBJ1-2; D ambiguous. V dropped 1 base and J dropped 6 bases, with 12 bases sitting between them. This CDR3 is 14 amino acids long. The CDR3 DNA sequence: TGTGCCAGCAGTTTAGAAAGGGCATTGGATGGCTACACCTTC. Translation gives CASSLERALDGYTF.

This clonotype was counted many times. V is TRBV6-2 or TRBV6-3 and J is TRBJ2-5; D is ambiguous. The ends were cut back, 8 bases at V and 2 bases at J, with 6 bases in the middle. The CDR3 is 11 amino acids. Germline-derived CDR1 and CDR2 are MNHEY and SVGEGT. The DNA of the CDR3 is TGTGCCAGCGGGCGGCAAGAGACCCAGTACTTC. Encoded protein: CASGRQETQYF.

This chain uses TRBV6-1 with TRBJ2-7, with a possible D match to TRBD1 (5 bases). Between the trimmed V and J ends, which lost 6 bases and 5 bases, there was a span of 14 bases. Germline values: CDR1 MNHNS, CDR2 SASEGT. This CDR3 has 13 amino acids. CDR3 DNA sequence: TGTGCCAGCAGGGGGCCGGTAACGGACGAGCAGTACTTC. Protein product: CASRGPVTDEQYF.

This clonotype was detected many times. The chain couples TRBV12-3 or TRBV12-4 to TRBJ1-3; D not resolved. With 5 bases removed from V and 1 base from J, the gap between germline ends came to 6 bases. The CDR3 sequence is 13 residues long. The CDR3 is CASSPTSGNTIYF. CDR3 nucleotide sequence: TGTGCCAGCAGTCCCACTTCTGGAAACACCATATATTTT.

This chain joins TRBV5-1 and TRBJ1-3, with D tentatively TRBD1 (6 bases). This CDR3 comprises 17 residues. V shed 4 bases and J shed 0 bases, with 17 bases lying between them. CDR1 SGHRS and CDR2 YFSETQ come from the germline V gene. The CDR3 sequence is CASSPRTGKNSGNTIYF. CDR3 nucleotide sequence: TGCGCCAGCAGCCCGCGAACAGGGAAAAACTCTGGAAACACCATATATTTT.

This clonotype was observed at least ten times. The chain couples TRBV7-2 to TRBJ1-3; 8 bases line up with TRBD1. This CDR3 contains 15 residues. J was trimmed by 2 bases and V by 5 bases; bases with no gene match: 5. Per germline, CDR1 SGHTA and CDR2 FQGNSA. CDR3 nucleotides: TGTGCCAGCAGCCATGAACAGGGGGCTGGAAACACCATATATTTT. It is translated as CASSHEQGAGNTIYF.

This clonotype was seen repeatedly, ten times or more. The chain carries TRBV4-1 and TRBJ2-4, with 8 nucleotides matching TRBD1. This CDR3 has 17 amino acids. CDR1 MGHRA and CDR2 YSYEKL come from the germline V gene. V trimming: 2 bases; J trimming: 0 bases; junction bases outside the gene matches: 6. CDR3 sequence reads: CASSQPRTGLAKNIQYF. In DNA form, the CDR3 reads TGCGCCAGCAGCCAACCCAGGACAGGGCTAGCCAAAAACATTCAGTACTTC.

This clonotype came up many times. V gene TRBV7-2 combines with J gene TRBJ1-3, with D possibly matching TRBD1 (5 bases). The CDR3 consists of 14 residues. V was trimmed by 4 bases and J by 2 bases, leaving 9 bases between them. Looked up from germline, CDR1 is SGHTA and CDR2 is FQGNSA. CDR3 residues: CASSSQGAGNTIYF. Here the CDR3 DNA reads TGTGCCAGCAGCTCCCAGGGAGCTGGAAACACCATATATTTT. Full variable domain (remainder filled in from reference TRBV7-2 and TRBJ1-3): GAGVSQSPSNKVTEKGKDVELRCDPISGHTALYWYRQSLGQGLEFLIYFQGNSAPDKSGLPSDRFSAERTGGSVSTLTIQRTQQEDSAVYLCASSSQGAGNTIYFGEGSWLTVV.